The text below deals with one T cell receptor (beta chain). Its antigen is not known. The study profiled TCR beta VDJ and CDR3 using genomic DNA as template. TCRdb re-derived calls from the reads in MiXCR, one entry per CDR3 protein. The table records approximately 98,000 distinct CDR3 sequences, roughly two thirds of them present only once. The record originates from a study of CD8+CD57+ T cells in acquired aplastic anemia. Study-level background: Roughly 3 ug was the average amount of DNA from sorted CD4+ and CD8+ cells.

The study, taken as a whole, reports: Overlapping CD8+ CDR3 repertoires of patients and controls contained under 35 shared sequences.

The sequenced patients had an expansion of CD8+CD57+ cells seen by flow cytometry. Per germline, CDR1 DFQATT and CDR2 SNEGSKA (reference sequence). This CDR3 has 15 residues. The V segment lost 2 bases and the J segment 3 bases; nucleotides outside the gene matches: 6. The clonotype originates from a human donor with aplastic anemia. Sequencing was done on a sample of sorted CD4+, CD8+, or CD8+CD57+ T cells (not recorded which) from PBMCs. J is TRBJ2-3 and V is TRBV20-1; TRBD2 matches at 9 bases. The CDR3 nucleotides are TGCAGTGCTAGACGTTTTAGCGGGAGAACAGATACGCAGTATTTT. Encoded protein: CSARRFSGRTDTQYF.